This T cell receptor (beta chain) was documented in a study of blood T cell repertoires in COVID-19. Study-wide context: The United States, Italy and Spain provided the acute and convalescent COVID-19 samples. Sources were T cells, B-cell-depleted T cells, or PBMCs; the material itself was cDNA or gDNA.

Those enrolled in Seattle joined during active infection and were followed longitudinally afterward. Original processing notes: Reference gene primer amplification gave nucleated cell count estimates. Here immunoSEQ multiplex PCR was the method, and the copy in TCRdb shows in-frame clones only, minus some. V and J calls and clone size are given by that table; D and trimming were obtained from the DNA. The repertoire has 210,000 or so clones, around 90% of them found once; the top ten carry 2% to 3%. The sequencing input was peripheral blood. The TCR comes from a man between 25 and 39 years old with COVID-19, enrolled during active disease.

CDR3 sequence reads: CASSQGRQGYGYTF. CDR3 DNA sequence: TGTGCCAGCAGCCAGGGGAGACAGGGGTATGGCTACACCTTC. The chain combines TRBV14 with TRBJ1-2; 8 bases align to TRBD1. The CDR3 consists of 14 residues. Trimming at V came to 3 bases and at J to 5 bases, leaving 5 bases not matched to a gene. Germline V gene sequence: CDR1 SGHDN, CDR2 FVKESK.